What follows describes a single TCR beta chain. Its antigen is currently unknown. This sample was included in a study of cytomegalovirus exposure and HLA in healthy donors. Findings and caveats of the study: Information on immune exposure was restricted to one variable (CMV serostatus).

PCR used 60 Vbeta primers and 13 Jbeta primers. Clones were read by immunoSEQ multiplex PCR, and TCRdb kept only the in-frame ones, dropping some. The sample gives approximately 150,000 clones, 80% of which show up once; approximately 1.3% is in the top ten. The receptor's source is a man aged 30-40 years in good health and CMV-seronegative. The sequenced sample consisted of PBMCs.

The CDR3 is CASSEAAGGADTQYF. The CDR3 DNA follows: TGTGCCAGCAGTGAAGCAGCGGGGGGCGCAGATACGCAGTATTTT. The genes are TRBV2 and TRBJ2-3, with TRBD2 matching over 9 bases. CDR1 is SNHLY, CDR2 FYNNEI, per germline. The J segment lost 4 bases and the V segment lost 0 bases, leaving 2 bases of the junction unmatched. The CDR3 has 15 residues.